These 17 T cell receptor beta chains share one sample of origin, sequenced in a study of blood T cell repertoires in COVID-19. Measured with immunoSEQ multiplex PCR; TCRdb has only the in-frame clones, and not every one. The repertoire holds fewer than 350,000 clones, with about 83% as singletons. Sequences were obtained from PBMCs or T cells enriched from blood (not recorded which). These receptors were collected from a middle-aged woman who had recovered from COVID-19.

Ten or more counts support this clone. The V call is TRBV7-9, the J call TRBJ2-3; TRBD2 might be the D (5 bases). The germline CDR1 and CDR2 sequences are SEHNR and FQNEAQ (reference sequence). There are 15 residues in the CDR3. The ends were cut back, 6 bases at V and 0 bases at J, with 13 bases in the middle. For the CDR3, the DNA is TGTGCCAGCAGGATGGACTTGTCTAGCACAGATACGCAGTATTTT. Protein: CASRMDLSSTDTQYF.

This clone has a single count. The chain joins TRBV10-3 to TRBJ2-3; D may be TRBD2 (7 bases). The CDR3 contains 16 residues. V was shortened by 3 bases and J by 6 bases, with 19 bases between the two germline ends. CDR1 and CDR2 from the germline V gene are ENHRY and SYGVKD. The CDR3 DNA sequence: TGTGCCATCAGTGACCCACGGGGGGCGAGTAGGGATACGCAGTATTTT. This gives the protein CAISDPRGASRDTQYF.

CDR3 bases: TGTGCCAGCAGCTTGCTAAATAGCAATCAGCCCCAGCATTTT. Amino acid sequence: CASSLLNSNQPQHF. The V call is TRBV5-6, the J call TRBJ1-5; D remains unclear. This CDR3 region has 14 residues. Trimming pared 1 base from V and 0 bases from J, leaving 5 bases between. Germline CDR1 reads SGHDT; CDR2 reads YYEEEE.

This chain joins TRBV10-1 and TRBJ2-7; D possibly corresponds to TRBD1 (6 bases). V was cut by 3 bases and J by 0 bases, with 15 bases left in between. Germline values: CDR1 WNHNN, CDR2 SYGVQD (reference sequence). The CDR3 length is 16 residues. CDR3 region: CASSDGQRLASYEQYF. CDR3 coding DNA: TGCGCCAGCAGTGACGGACAGCGTCTAGCCTCCTACGAGCAGTACTTC.

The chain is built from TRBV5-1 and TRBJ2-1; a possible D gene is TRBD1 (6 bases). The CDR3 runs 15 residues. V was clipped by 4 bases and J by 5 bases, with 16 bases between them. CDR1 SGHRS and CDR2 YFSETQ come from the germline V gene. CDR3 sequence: CASSPGTQIHNEQFF. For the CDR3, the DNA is TGCGCCAGCAGCCCCGGGACACAAATTCACAATGAGCAGTTCTTC.

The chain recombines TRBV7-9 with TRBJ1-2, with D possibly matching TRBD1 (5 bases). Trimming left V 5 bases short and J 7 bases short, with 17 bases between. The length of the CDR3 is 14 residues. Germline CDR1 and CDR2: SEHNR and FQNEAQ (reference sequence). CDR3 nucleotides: TGTGCCAGCAGCCTAGGTCGGGCAGGGTTTGGCTACACCTTC. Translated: CASSLGRAGFGYTF.

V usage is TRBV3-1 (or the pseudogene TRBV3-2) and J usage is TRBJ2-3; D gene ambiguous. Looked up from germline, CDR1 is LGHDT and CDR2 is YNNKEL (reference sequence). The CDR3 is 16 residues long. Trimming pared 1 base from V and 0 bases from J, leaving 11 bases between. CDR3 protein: CASSQAISTSTDTQYF. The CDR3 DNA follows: TGTGCCAGCAGCCAAGCCATAAGTACTAGCACAGATACGCAGTATTTT.

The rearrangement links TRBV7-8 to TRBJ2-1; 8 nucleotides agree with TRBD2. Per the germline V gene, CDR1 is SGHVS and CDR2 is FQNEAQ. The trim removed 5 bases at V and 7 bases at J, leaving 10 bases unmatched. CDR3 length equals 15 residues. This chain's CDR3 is CASSEGASGLNEQFF. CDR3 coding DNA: TGTGCCAGCAGCGAAGGTGCTAGCGGGCTAAATGAGCAGTTCTTC.

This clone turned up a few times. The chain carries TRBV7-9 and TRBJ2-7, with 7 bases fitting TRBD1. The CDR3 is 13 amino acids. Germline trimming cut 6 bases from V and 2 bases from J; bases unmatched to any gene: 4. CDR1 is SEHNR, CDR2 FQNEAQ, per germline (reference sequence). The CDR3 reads CASRGTDPYEQYF. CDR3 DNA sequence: TGTGCCAGCAGAGGGACAGACCCCTACGAGCAGTACTTC.

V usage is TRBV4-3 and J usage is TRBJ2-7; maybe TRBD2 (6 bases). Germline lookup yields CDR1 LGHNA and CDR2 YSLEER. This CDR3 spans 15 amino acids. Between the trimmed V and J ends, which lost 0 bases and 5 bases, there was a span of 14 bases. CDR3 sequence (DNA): TGCGCCAGCAGCCAAGATTACCTCACGGGGGACGAGCAGTACTTC. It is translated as CASSQDYLTGDEQYF.

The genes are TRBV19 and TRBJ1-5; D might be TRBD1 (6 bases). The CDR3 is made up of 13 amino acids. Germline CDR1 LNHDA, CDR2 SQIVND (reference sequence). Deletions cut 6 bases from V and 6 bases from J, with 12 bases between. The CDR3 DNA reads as TGTGCCAGTAGGGATACAGGGAGTCAGCCCCAGCATTTT. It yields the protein CASRDTGSQPQHF.

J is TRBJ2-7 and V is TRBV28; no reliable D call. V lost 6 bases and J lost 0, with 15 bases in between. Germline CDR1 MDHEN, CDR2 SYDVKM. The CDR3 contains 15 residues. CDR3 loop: CASSTSSASSYEQYF. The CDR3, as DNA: TGTGCCAGCAGCACTTCCTCCGCGAGCTCCTACGAGCAGTACTTC. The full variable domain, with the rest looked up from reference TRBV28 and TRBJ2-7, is DVKVTQSSRYLVKRTGEKVFLECVQDMDHENMFWYRQDPGLGLRLIYFSYDVKMKEKGDIPEGYSVSREKKERFSLILESASTNQTSMYLCASSTSSASSYEQYFGPGTRLTVT.

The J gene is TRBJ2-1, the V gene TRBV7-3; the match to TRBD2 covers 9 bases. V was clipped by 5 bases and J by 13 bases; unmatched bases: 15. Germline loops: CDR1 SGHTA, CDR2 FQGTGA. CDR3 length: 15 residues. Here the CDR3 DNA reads TGTGCCAGCAGCCCACGACTAGCGGAAATTAAAATTCAGTTCTTC. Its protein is CASSPRLAEIKIQFF. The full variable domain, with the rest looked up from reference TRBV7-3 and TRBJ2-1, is GAGVSQTPSNKVTEKGKYVELRCDPISGHTALYWYRQSLGQGPEFLIYFQGTGAADDSGLPNDRFFAVRPEGSVSTLKIQRTERGDSAVYLCASSPRLAEIKIQFFGPGTRLTVL.

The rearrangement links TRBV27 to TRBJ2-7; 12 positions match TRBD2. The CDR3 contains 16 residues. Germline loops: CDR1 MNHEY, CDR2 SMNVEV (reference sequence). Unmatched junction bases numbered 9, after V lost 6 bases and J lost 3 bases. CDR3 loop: CASSRTSGKISYEQYF. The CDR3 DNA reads TGTGCCAGCAGCAGGACTAGCGGGAAAATAAGCTACGAGCAGTACTTC.

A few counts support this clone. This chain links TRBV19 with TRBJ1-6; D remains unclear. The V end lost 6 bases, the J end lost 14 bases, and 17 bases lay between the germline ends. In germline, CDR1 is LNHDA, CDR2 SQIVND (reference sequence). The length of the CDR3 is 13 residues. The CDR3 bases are TGTGCCAGTAGCCCCCGACTGGCTTCGGCCCTCCACTTT. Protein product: CASSPRLASALHF.

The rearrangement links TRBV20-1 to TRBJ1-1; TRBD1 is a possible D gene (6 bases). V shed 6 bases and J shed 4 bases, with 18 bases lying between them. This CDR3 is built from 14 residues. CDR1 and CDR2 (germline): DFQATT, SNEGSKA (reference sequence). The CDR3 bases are TGCAGTGCGAGTAACCGAGGGGGACGCACTGAAGCTTTCTTT. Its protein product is CSASNRGGRTEAFF.

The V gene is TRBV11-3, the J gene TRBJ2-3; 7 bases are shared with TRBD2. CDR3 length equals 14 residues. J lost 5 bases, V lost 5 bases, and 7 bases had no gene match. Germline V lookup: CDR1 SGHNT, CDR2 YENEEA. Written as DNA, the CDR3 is TGTGCCAGCAGCACTAGCGAGGCGATAGATACGCAGTATTTT. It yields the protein CASSTSEAIDTQYF.